The rows below give T cell receptor beta chains drawn from one sample of a study of OX40 agonist ivuxolimab in advanced cancers. TCRdb's table, derived via immunoSEQ multiplex PCR, lists solely in-frame clones and lacks some. The sample records tens of thousands of clones, about 81% being singletons. The input for sequencing was CD4+ or CD8+ T cells sorted from blood, taken in a trial of the OX40 agonist ivuxolimab. The receptors stem from an adult with an advanced solid tumor such as melanoma, head and neck, liver or kidney cancer. Both conserved end residues are part of each CDR3. The D gene is left open where the match is weak. Clone size appears in some rows only: once, few, many, or a class for an expanded clone.

-	-	TRBV6-1	TRBJ2-3	TGTGCCAGCATAGGTTTGGGGATAGATACGCAGTATTTT	CASIGLGIDTQYF
few	-	TRBV7-2	TRBJ2-7	TGTGCCAGCAGCTTAGAGAACAGGGAGCTCGACGAGCAGTACTTC	CASSLENRELDEQYF
-	TRBD1	TRBV10-3	TRBJ2-7	TGTGCCATCAGTGAGGGGACAGATCATTACGAGCAGTACTTC	CAISEGTDHYEQYF
once	-	TRBV5-1	TRBJ1-2	TGCGCCAGCAGCTTAGACAACATAGATGGTGGCTACACCTTC	CASSLDNIDGGYTF
-	-	TRBV7-6	TRBJ1-5	TGTGCCAGCAGCGCCAACAGGGATCAGCCCCAGCATTTT	CASSANRDQPQHF
-	-	TRBV5-4	TRBJ2-7	TGTGCCAGCAGCTTCGGGGCCCAACTATCCTACGAGCAGTACTTC	CASSFGAQLSYEQYF
-	-	TRBV18	TRBJ1-3	TGTGCCAGCTCACAAGGACCCAGCTCTGGAAACACCATATATTTT	CASSQGPSSGNTIYF
-	-	TRBV9	TRBJ2-7	TGTGCCAGCAGCGTAGGGACGCAAGCTTCCTACGAGCAGTACTTC	CASSVGTQASYEQYF
once	-	TRBV4-2	TRBJ1-1	TGTGCCAGCAGCCAGGGACTTGAAGCTTTCTTT	CASSQGLEAFF
-	TRBD1	TRBV11-3	TRBJ2-1	TGTGCCAGCAGCTTAGAGACAGGGTTCTACAATGAGCAGTTCTTC	CASSLETGFYNEQFF
once	TRBD1	TRBV27	TRBJ1-2	TGTGCCAGCAGTTTATACCCCGACAGGGTCTCAGGCTACACCTTC	CASSLYPDRVSGYTF
-	-	TRBV25-1	TRBJ2-7	TGTGCCAGCAGTTCCCCTGGCGGGGTCGTGGACGAGCAGTACTTC	CASSSPGGVVDEQYF
few	TRBD1	TRBV11-1	TRBJ2-7	TGTGCCAGCAGCCTAAGACAGGGTTCCTACGAGCAGTACTTC	CASSLRQGSYEQYF
-	-	TRBV7-9	TRBJ1-2	TGTGCCACCCACATCCAGGGGAACTATGGCTACACCTTC	CATHIQGNYGYTF
-	TRBD1	TRBV6-1	TRBJ2-3	TGTGCCAGCAGTGATAGTGCAGGGGGCTCGGCAGATACGCAGTATTTT	CASSDSAGGSADTQYF
-	-	TRBV6-1	TRBJ2-7	TGTGCCAGCAGCTCGACCCGATACGAGCAGTACTTC	CASSSTRYEQYF
-	TRBD1	TRBV2	TRBJ1-3	TGTGCCAGCGGGAGGGACAGTATCTCTGGAAACACCATATATTTT	CASGRDSISGNTIYF
-	-	TRBV29-1	TRBJ2-5	TGCAGCGCCTCCCCCGGGCAAGAGACCCAGTACTTC	CSASPGQETQYF
-	-	TRBV19	TRBJ2-7	TGTGCCAGTAGCGGGGGAAAAAGACGGACCGATGTCGACGAGCAGTACTTC	CASSGGKRRTDVDEQYF
-	TRBD1	TRBV2	TRBJ1-3	TGTGCCAGCAGCCGGACAGGGGATTCTGGAAACACCATATATTTT	CASSRTGDSGNTIYF
-	-	TRBV10-3	TRBJ2-7	TGTGCCATCAGTGAACCAGACAGGCGCTACGAGCAGTACTTC	CAISEPDRRYEQYF
-	TRBD2	TRBV13	TRBJ2-3	TGTGCCAGCAGCTTAAGCGGGGGGTCCAGAGATACGCAGTATTTT	CASSLSGGSRDTQYF
-	TRBD1	TRBV29-1	TRBJ2-5	TGCAGCGCCCGTGACAGGGGGGGCGAGACCCAGTACTTC	CSARDRGGETQYF
few	-	TRBV7-6	TRBJ1-6	TGTGCCAGCAGCTTGAGCAAGCTAGATTCACCCCTCCACTTT	CASSLSKLDSPLHF
-	TRBD1	TRBV10-3	TRBJ2-7	TGTGCCATCAGGCCACAGGGGCCCCCAGGCGAGCAGTACTTC	CAIRPQGPPGEQYF
-	TRBD1	TRBV4-1	TRBJ2-1	TGCGCCAGCAGCCAAACGGGACAGGGAACCTACAATGAGCAGTTCTTC	CASSQTGQGTYNEQFF
-	TRBD1	TRBV18	TRBJ2-7	TGTGCCAGCTCACCCGGGACAGGCTCCTACGAGCAGTACTTC	CASSPGTGSYEQYF
-	-	TRBV5-1	TRBJ1-1	TGCGCCAGCAGCTTGGACGGCCCGGGGACAAACACTGAAGCTTTCTTT	CASSLDGPGTNTEAFF